This T cell receptor (beta chain) was identified in a study of T-cell memory formation after mild COVID-19. CDR1 is MNHEY, CDR2 SVGEGT, per germline. CDR3 length equals 15 residues. The trim removed 11 bases at V and 5 bases at J, leaving 9 bases unmatched. TCRdb redid the calling of the 5' RACE reads with MiXCR, one entry per CDR3 protein. This sample has 250,000 to 300,000 distinct CDR3 sequences, with about a sixth found just once. Sequenced: PBMCs or a T cell subset sorted from them (not recorded which). The receptor's source is a young man who had mild COVID-19 (a few samples of this study predate the infection). Cell type and time point are not known. The chain combines TRBV6-2 or TRBV6-3 with TRBJ2-1, with TRBD2 identical over 13 bases. The chain's CDR3 is CAQTSGGLPNNEQFF. In DNA, the CDR3 is TGTGCCCAGACTAGCGGGGGGCTGCCGAACAATGAGCAGTTCTTC.